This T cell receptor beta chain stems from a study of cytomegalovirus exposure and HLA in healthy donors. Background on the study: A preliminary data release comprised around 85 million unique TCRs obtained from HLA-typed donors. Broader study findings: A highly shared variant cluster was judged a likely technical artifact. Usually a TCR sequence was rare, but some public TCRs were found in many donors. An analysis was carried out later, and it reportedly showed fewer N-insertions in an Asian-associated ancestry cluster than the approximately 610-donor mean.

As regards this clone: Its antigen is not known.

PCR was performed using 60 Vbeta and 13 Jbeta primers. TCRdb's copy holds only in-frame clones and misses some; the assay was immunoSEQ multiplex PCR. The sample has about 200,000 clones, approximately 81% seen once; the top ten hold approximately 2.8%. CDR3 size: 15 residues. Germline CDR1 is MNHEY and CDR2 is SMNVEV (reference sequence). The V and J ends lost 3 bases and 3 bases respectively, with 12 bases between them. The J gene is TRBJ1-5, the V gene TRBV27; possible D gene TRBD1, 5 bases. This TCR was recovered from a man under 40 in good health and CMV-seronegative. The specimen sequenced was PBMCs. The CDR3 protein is CASSFSGAHNQPQHF. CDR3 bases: TGTGCCAGCAGTTTTAGCGGGGCCCACAATCAGCCCCAGCATTTT.